Below, 2 T cell receptor beta chains from the same sample are listed, as sequenced in a study of CD8+CD57+ T cells in acquired aplastic anemia (dated 2018 in TCRdb). The sequencer was an Illumina HiSeq 2000. Genomic DNA was used as template for profiling of TCR beta VDJ combinations and CDR3 sequences. In TCRdb, the public reads were trimmed at Q25 with fastp and aligned with MiXCR, with productive beta chains retained. All rows with the same CDR3 protein become a single entry with the most common DNA and genes. The table for this sample lists about 100,000 distinct CDR3 sequences; roughly 51% of them were counted only once. Roughly 31% of the sample is held by the ten biggest clonotypes. The sample taken for sequencing was sorted CD4+, CD8+, or CD8+CD57+ T cells (not recorded which) from PBMCs. The receptors here all came from a human donor in good health, serving as a control.

This clonotype was seen at least ten times. The chain has TRBV6-2 or TRBV6-3 and TRBJ2-7; TRBD2 aligns across 8 bases. The CDR3 contains 20 residues. In germline, CDR1 is MNHEY, CDR2 SVGEGT. V lost 0 bases, J lost 2 bases, and 18 bases stayed unmatched. The CDR3: CASSYSFGGEVPSLTYEQYF. DNA of the CDR3: TGTGCCAGCAGTTACTCGTTCGGGGGGGAAGTCCCTTCCCTTACCTACGAGCAGTACTTC.

V is TRBV29-1 and J is TRBJ2-7, with 7 positions matching TRBD1. V was clipped by 3 bases and J by 3 bases; unmatched bases: 2. CDR1 and CDR2 from the germline V gene are SQVTM and ANQGSEA. The CDR3 runs 12 residues. The CDR3 reads CSVDTGDYEQYF. In nucleotides, the CDR3 is TGCAGCGTTGATACAGGGGACTACGAGCAGTACTTC.